Each of the 30 T cell receptor beta chains below was sequenced from the same sample in a study of human T cells and chemical hapten exposure. TCRdb re-analysed the 5' RACE reads in MiXCR, keeping a single row per CDR3 protein. The sample lists about 140,000 distinct CDR3 sequences; 4.1% were seen once. Total RNA was isolated from unfractionated whole blood. Every receptor here comes from a female donor in good health.

The sample holds many counts of this clonotype. The chain combines TRBV7-9 with TRBJ1-5; the D gene is possibly TRBD1 (6 bases). The CDR3 consists of 14 residues. Germline CDR1 and CDR2: SEHNR and FQNEAQ (reference sequence). V was pared by 8 bases and J by 3 bases, with 14 bases between. This CDR3 reads CASGSGQINQPQHF. CDR3 nucleotide sequence: TGTGCCAGCGGATCCGGACAGATCAATCAGCCCCAGCATTTT.

J is TRBJ1-5 and V is TRBV9, with D possibly matching TRBD1 (5 bases). V lost 4 bases to trimming and J lost 2 bases, with 19 bases between them. Germline loops: CDR1 SGDLS, CDR2 YYNGEE. CDR3 size: 17 residues. The CDR3 DNA is TGTGCCAGCAGCCCCTGGGGGATAGGGGATGGCAATCAGCCCCAGCATTTT. This gives the protein CASSPWGIGDGNQPQHF.

This clonotype was counted many times. Here the CDR3 DNA reads TGCGCCAGCAGCCCCGGACAGGGCCCTCGGGGGAGCTCCTACAATGAGCAGTTCTTC. This translates into CASSPGQGPRGSSYNEQFF. The J gene is TRBJ2-1, the V gene TRBV5-1, with 8 positions matching TRBD1. V trimming: 4 bases; J trimming: 0 bases; junction bases outside the gene matches: 15. Germline V gives CDR1 SGHRS, CDR2 YFSETQ. This CDR3 comprises 19 residues.

This clonotype was recorded many times. An end of the junction differs from the germline gene, which may be a read error. The chain is built from TRBV10-3 and TRBJ1-1; 7 bases agree with TRBD1. Germline V lookup: CDR1 ENHRY, CDR2 SYGVKD. The CDR3 is 15 residues long. The CDR3 spells CAISEPGTANPEAFF. In DNA, the CDR3 is TGTGCCATCAGTGAGCCCGGGACAGCGAACCCTGAAGCTTTCTTT.

This rearrangement joins TRBV18 to TRBJ1-1; tentative D call: TRBD1 (5 bases). The CDR3 has 16 residues. V was shortened by 3 bases and J by 0 bases, with 14 bases between the two germline ends. Germline loops: CDR1 KGHSH, CDR2 LQKENI. The CDR3 sequence is CASSPGAKGLNTEAFF. The CDR3 bases are TGTGCCAGCTCACCCGGGGCTAAGGGCCTGAACACTGAAGCTTTCTTT.

This clonotype occurred many times. The chain combines TRBV7-3 with TRBJ2-3; 10 nucleotides line up with TRBD2. V shed 5 bases, J shed 4 bases, and the junction held 12 bases outside the gene matches. This CDR3 region has 17 residues. Germline loops: CDR1 SGHTA, CDR2 FQGTGA. The DNA for the CDR3 is TGTGCCAGCAGCCCCCGAGAGGGACTAGCGTTATCAGATACGCAGTATTTT. Protein product: CASSPREGLALSDTQYF.

Ten or more counts support this clonotype. The genes are TRBV12-3 or TRBV12-4 and TRBJ1-4, with TRBD1 as a possible D gene (6 bases). The CDR3 extends over 17 amino acids. Trimming took 3 bases from V and 0 from J, leaving 14 bases between them. Here the CDR3 reads CASSFQGNRATNEKLFF. CDR3 bases: TGTGCCAGCAGTTTCCAGGGAAACAGGGCAACTAATGAAAAACTGTTTTTT.

This clonotype has a count of ten or more. The chain has TRBV29-1 and TRBJ2-1, with D hard to call. The V end lost 7 bases, the J end lost 8 bases, and 12 bases lay between the germline ends. The CDR3 is 11 amino acids. Looked up from germline, CDR1 is SQVTM and CDR2 is ANQGSEA. As DNA, the CDR3 is TGCAGCGCCTTAGGGATCGATGAGCAGTTCTTC. This encodes CSALGIDEQFF.

Details on this clonotype: This could be a read error, since a much larger clone is one nucleotide away. The chain employs TRBV5-1 and TRBJ1-4, with 10 nucleotides matching TRBD1. This CDR3 spans 22 amino acids. Germline-derived CDR1 and CDR2 are SGHRS and YFSETQ. The junction had 21 bases not matched to a gene; V was cut back by 0 bases and J by 4 bases. The CDR3 DNA follows: TGCGCCAGCAGCTTGGCCGGGCGCCGGGAGGGGACAGGGGTCCCTCGTAATGAAAAACTGTTTTTT. This gives the protein CASSLAGRREGTGVPRNEKLFF.

This clonotype was seen many times. The V call is TRBV5-1, the J call TRBJ2-2; TRBD2 aligns across 8 bases. Per germline, CDR1 SGHRS and CDR2 YFSETQ. The CDR3 loop spans 18 amino acids. Unmatched junction bases numbered 8, after V lost 1 base and J lost 0 bases. The CDR3 DNA sequence: TGCGCCAGCAGCTTGACGGGAGGGACGTTCGCGAACACCGGGGAGCTGTTTTTT. The encoded protein is CASSLTGGTFANTGELFF.

This clonotype was found a few times. The V and J genes are TRBV20-1 and TRBJ2-7; D unclear. The CDR3 has 12 amino acids. Per germline, CDR1 DFQATT and CDR2 SNEGSKA (reference sequence). V was pared by 5 bases and J by 5 bases, with 13 bases between. The CDR3 protein is CSAESTYNEQYF. CDR3 sequence (DNA): TGCAGTGCTGAGAGCACTTACAACGAGCAGTACTTC.

This clonotype was counted many times. This chain links TRBV29-1 with TRBJ1-1; D is ambiguous. V shed 1 base and J shed 11 bases, with 17 bases lying between them. Germline V gene lookup returns CDR1 SQVTM and CDR2 ANQGSEA. This CDR3 spans 13 amino acids. The CDR3 here is CSVEGGDFLGAFF. The CDR3 DNA reads as TGCAGCGTTGAAGGAGGAGACTTTTTGGGCGCTTTCTTT.

Comment on this clonotype: Since a much larger clone is just one base distant, this may be a read error. This chain connects TRBV20-1 to TRBJ2-3; no clear D. The CDR3 contains 14 residues. Germline CDR1 reads DFQATT; CDR2 reads SNEGSKA (reference sequence). V was trimmed by 3 bases and J by 0 bases, leaving 10 bases between them. The CDR3 reads CSARDQCSTDTQYF. The DNA for the CDR3 is TGCAGTGCTAGGGACCAGTGTAGCACAGATACGCAGTATTTT.

Of note for this clonotype: One end of the junction varies from germline; a read error may be responsible. This chain links TRBV15 with TRBJ1-4; D not certain. Germline V CDR1 and CDR2: LNHNV, YYDKDF (reference sequence). The length of the CDR3 is 16 residues. The CDR3 sequence is CAKRRDKGKGSEKMFF. CDR3 bases: TGTGCAAAAAGAAGAGATAAGGGAAAGGGAAGTGAAAAAATGTTTTTT.

This clonotype was observed a handful of times. A much larger clone lies one base from this, so it may be a read error. The rearrangement joins TRBV20-1 to TRBJ2-6, with 8 bases matching TRBD1. The ends lost 5 bases at V and 4 bases at J; junction bases unmatched: 4. Germline V gives CDR1 DFQATT, CDR2 SNEGSKA (reference sequence). The CDR3 consists of 14 residues. The CDR3 DNA is TGCAGTGCTGGACAGGGAAGGGGGGCCAACGTCCTGACTTTC. Its translation: CSAGQGRGANVLTF.

Many counts were recorded for this clonotype. DNA for the CDR3: TGTGCCAGCAGCTCGATTAGAGGGACAGAAGAGACCCAGTACTTC. It specifies CASSSIRGTEETQYF. The chain is built from TRBV7-2 and TRBJ2-5; TRBD1 aligns across 7 bases. This CDR3 has 15 residues. The J segment lost 3 bases and the V segment lost 4 bases, leaving 8 bases of the junction unmatched. The germline gives CDR1 SGHTA, CDR2 FQGNSA.

This clonotype was recorded at least ten times. The chain combines TRBV6-5 with TRBJ2-3; D perhaps matches TRBD1 (6 bases). Germline V gives CDR1 MNHEY, CDR2 SVGAGI. This CDR3 has 14 residues. V was shortened by 6 bases and J by 2 bases, with 12 bases between the two germline ends. This CDR3 is CASRRGHPTDTQYF. CDR3 nucleotides: TGTGCCAGCAGGAGGGGACACCCCACAGATACGCAGTATTTT.

This clonotype was observed at least ten times. V is TRBV6-2 or TRBV6-3 and J is TRBJ1-5; 8 positions match TRBD1. The CDR3 has 14 residues. CDR1 is MNHEY, CDR2 SVGEGT, per germline. V lost 6 bases, J lost 2 bases, and 3 bases stayed unmatched. The CDR3 loop is CASSLQGGNQPQHF. CDR3 in DNA: TGTGCCAGCAGCCTACAGGGGGGCAATCAGCCCCAGCATTTT.

This clonotype was detected many times. The chain joins TRBV7-8 to TRBJ2-7; D ambiguous. This CDR3 is 12 amino acids long. In germline, CDR1 is SGHVS, CDR2 FQNEAQ. V lost 8 bases to trimming and J lost 8 bases, with 16 bases between them. DNA for the CDR3: TGTGCCAGCTCCCGCCCGGTGGCGAAGCAGTACTTC. It translates to CASSRPVAKQYF.

This sequence joins TRBV14 and TRBJ1-4, with D unresolved. Germline CDR1 SGHDN, CDR2 FVKESK. V was trimmed by 0 bases and J by 10 bases, leaving 6 bases between them. CDR3 size: 12 residues. The CDR3 loop is CASSQDGGKLFF. The CDR3 DNA follows: TGTGCCAGCAGCCAAGATGGCGGAAAACTGTTTTTT.

This clonotype was found many times. V gene TRBV29-1 combines with J gene TRBJ2-5; TRBD2 matches at 9 bases. Per the germline V gene, CDR1 is SQVTM and CDR2 is ANQGSEA. The CDR3 sequence is 14 residues long. With V trimmed by 7 bases and J by 5 bases, 11 bases remained unmatched. The CDR3 here is CSARRGGGAETQYF. The CDR3 coding sequence is TGCAGCGCTCGCCGGGGCGGGGGGGCGGAGACCCAGTACTTC.

There are many counts of this clonotype. V and J are TRBV6-5 and TRBJ2-1; 15 bases match TRBD2. CDR1 is MNHEY, CDR2 SVGAGI, per germline. The CDR3 length is 20 residues. The V and J ends lost 6 bases and 0 bases, in that order; junction bases with no gene match: 12. The CDR3 here is CASRRTGLAGGIRSYNEQFF. The CDR3, as DNA: TGTGCCAGCAGAAGAACGGGACTAGCGGGGGGCATCCGCTCCTACAATGAGCAGTTCTTC.

This clonotype was recorded many times. The chain couples TRBV11-3 to TRBJ2-1, with 8 bases identical to TRBD1. CDR3 size: 15 residues. The V and J ends lost 5 bases and 1 base, in that order; junction bases with no gene match: 4. The germline CDR1 and CDR2 sequences are SGHNT and YENEEA. The CDR3 sequence: CASSEGQGSYNEQFF. DNA for the CDR3: TGTGCCAGCAGCGAAGGACAGGGATCCTACAATGAGCAGTTCTTC. The full variable domain, completed using reference TRBV11-3 and TRBJ2-1, is EAGVVQSPRYKIIEKKQPVAFWCNPISGHNTLYWYLQNLGQGPELLIRYENEEAVDDSQLPKDRFSAERLKGVDSTLKIQPAELGDSAVYLCASSEGQGSYNEQFFGPGTRLTVL.

The table lists this clonotype with many counts. This chain connects TRBV6-6 to TRBJ2-7; possible D gene TRBD1, 5 bases. The germline gives CDR1 MNHNY, CDR2 SVGAGI (reference sequence). This CDR3 is built from 16 residues. V lost 2 bases, J lost 6 bases, and 20 bases lay in between. Here the CDR3 DNA reads TGTGCCAGCAGTTACCTGGACACAACAACCGGTGGCGAGCAGTACTTC. This codes for CASSYLDTTTGGEQYF.

This clonotype was counted ten times or more. The rearrangement uses TRBV29-1 and TRBJ1-2, with D unclear. Deletions cut 3 bases from V and 4 bases from J, with 6 bases between. The germline CDR1 and CDR2 sequences are SQVTM and ANQGSEA. This CDR3 is 11 amino acids long. The CDR3 DNA follows: TGCAGCGTTGACAGTAGCTATGGCTACACCTTC. Protein product: CSVDSSYGYTF. Combining the CDR3 with reference TRBV29-1 and TRBJ1-2 gives the whole variable domain SAVISQKPSRDICQRGTSLTIQCQVDSQVTMMFWYRQQPGQSLTLIATANQGSEATYESGFVIDKFPISRPNLTFSTLTVSNMSPEDSSIYLCSVDSSYGYTFGSGTRLTVV.

This clonotype has a count of ten or more. V gene TRBV5-6 combines with J gene TRBJ1-2, with a possible D match to TRBD1 (5 bases). This CDR3 is built from 15 residues. Germline V gene sequence: CDR1 SGHDT, CDR2 YYEEEE. Trimming removed 0 bases at V and 4 bases at J, with 13 bases between. The CDR3 is CASSLAGTVGYGYTF. The DNA for the CDR3 is TGTGCCAGCAGCTTGGCCGGGACGGTAGGCTATGGCTACACCTTC.

At least ten counts were recorded for this clonotype. This chain connects TRBV18 to TRBJ1-5; 8 bases match TRBD1. V lost 4 bases to trimming and J lost 3 bases; unmatched junction nucleotides: 5. Germline assignment: CDR1 KGHSH and CDR2 LQKENI. This CDR3 is 15 amino acids long. CDR3 sequence: CASSLKTGANQPQHF. CDR3 bases: TGTGCCAGCTCACTTAAGACAGGGGCCAATCAGCCCCAGCATTTT.

This clonotype was found many times. The V gene is TRBV20-1, the J gene TRBJ1-6, with a possible D match to TRBD1 (5 bases). This CDR3 contains 16 residues. Germline V lookup: CDR1 DFQATT, CDR2 SNEGSKA (reference sequence). Trimming cost V 4 bases and J 1 base, with 14 bases left between them. CDR3 region: CSATGTRGSYNSPLHF. CDR3 bases: TGCAGTGCTACCGGGACGAGGGGTTCCTATAATTCACCCCTCCACTTT.

This clonotype occurred many times. The chain uses TRBV20-1 and TRBJ1-1, with a tentative D call TRBD1 (5 bases). Between the trimmed V and J ends, which lost 0 bases and 5 bases, there was a span of 10 bases. The CDR3 spans 13 residues. The germline V gene has CDR1 DFQATT and CDR2 SNEGSKA (reference sequence). The CDR3 bases are TGCAGTGCTAGAGAGGGGGGATGGACTGAAGCTTTCTTT. The encoded protein is CSAREGGWTEAFF.

This clonotype occurred a few times. The gene calls are TRBV5-1 and TRBJ2-3; 11 nucleotides match TRBD2. The germline gives CDR1 SGHRS, CDR2 YFSETQ. Unmatched junction bases numbered 21, after V lost 7 bases and J lost 5 bases. The CDR3 consists of 19 residues. DNA for the CDR3: TGCGCCAGCTTTCGAAGGCCTAGCGGGGGGCCCGAGGGTGGAGATACGCAGTATTTT. It is translated as CASFRRPSGGPEGGDTQYF.